The rows below give T cell receptor beta chains drawn from one sample of a study of T cell responses to AZD1222 COVID-19 vaccine. TCRdb's copy holds only in-frame clones and misses some; the assay was immunoSEQ multiplex PCR. The repertoire includes 100,000 to 150,000 clones, around 92% of them detected once, and approximately 2% sits in the top ten. Sequenced material: peripheral blood, taken 28 days after the second AZD1222 dose. These receptors came from an adult who received the AZD1222 COVID-19 vaccine. Each CDR3 is given with its conserved first and last residue. Fields, in order: V gene, clone size, J gene, D gene, CDR3 DNA, CDR3 protein. D genes are given only for firm matches. The size entry is marked missing in some rows and otherwise reads once, few, many or a size class.

TRBV5-1	few	TRBJ2-2	.	TGCGCCAGCAGCTTGGACGCAGGGGAGGCCGGGGAGCTGTTTTTT	CASSLDAGEAGELFF
TRBV7-3	.	TRBJ2-3	TRBD2	TGTGCCAGCAGCCCCGGACTAGCGGGGGACCCTAGCACAGATACGCAGTATTTT	CASSPGLAGDPSTDTQYF
TRBV11-3	few	TRBJ2-1	TRBD2	TGTGCCAGCAGGGAGAGTGCTAGCGGTCGGGACAATGAGCAGTTCTTC	CASRESASGRDNEQFF
TRBV5-1	.	TRBJ1-6	.	TGCGCCAGCAGCTTGACGGGGACCTATAATTCACCCCTCCACTTT	CASSLTGTYNSPLHF
TRBV2	.	TRBJ1-6	TRBD1	TGTGCCAGCGACGACAGGGCTATAGGGAATTCACCCCTCCACTTT	CASDDRAIGNSPLHF
TRBV19	.	TRBJ2-6	.	TGTGCCAGTAGTATCAACCTCTCTGGGGCCAACGTCCTGACTTTC	CASSINLSGANVLTF
TRBV7-9	.	TRBJ1-6	.	TGTGCCAGCAGCTTAGTGGACGGGGGTGCAGATTCACCCCTCCACTTT	CASSLVDGGADSPLHF
TRBV6-5	.	TRBJ1-6	.	TGTGCCAGCACCCCGGGGGGGGTATCAAATTCACCCCTCCACTTT	CASTPGGVSNSPLHF
TRBV5-4	.	TRBJ1-2	TRBD1	TGTGCCAGTAGCCAGGGGGTGCTTAATGGCTACACCTTC	CASSQGVLNGYTF
TRBV12-2	.	TRBJ1-5	.	TGTGCAAGTCGCCGAAACCAGGGAAATCAGCCCCAGCATTTT	CASRRNQGNQPQHF
TRBV6-5	.	TRBJ1-6	.	TGTGCCAGCAGGGATATGAGCTCCTATAATTCACCCCTCCACTTT	CASRDMSSYNSPLHF
TRBV2	once	TRBJ2-7	.	TGTGCCAGCACCCCCAATGCCTACGAGCAGTACTTC	CASTPNAYEQYF
TRBV5-1	once	TRBJ2-2	.	TGCGCCAGCAGCCCGCTTTACACCGGGGAGCTGTTTTTT	CASSPLYTGELFF
TRBV2	.	TRBJ2-1	TRBD2	TGTGCCAGCAGTGCTACTAGCGGGAGGGCTGAGTCTCGAGAGCAGTTCTTC	CASSATSGRAESREQFF
TRBV12-3/TRBV12-4	.	TRBJ2-2	.	TGTGCCAGCGGCTCCTATGGCGGGGAGCTGTTTTTT	CASGSYGGELFF
TRBV18	.	TRBJ1-1	.	TGTGCCAGCTCACCAGCTGAGGTGACCACTGAAGCTTTCTTT	CASSPAEVTTEAFF
TRBV6-5	.	TRBJ1-3	.	TGTGCCAGCATCACCGGGGACACCGGAAACACCATATATTTT	CASITGDTGNTIYF
TRBV19	.	TRBJ2-1	.	TGTGCCAGTAGTCCCGGGACACGCTACAATGAGCAGTTCTTC	CASSPGTRYNEQFF
TRBV28	.	TRBJ1-6	.	TGTGCCAGCCGAGTCAGTCTTTCACCCCTCCACTTT	CASRVSLSPLHF
TRBV6-5	.	TRBJ1-2	.	TGTGCCAGCAGTTACTCAAAGACGGGGAATGGCTACACCTTC	CASSYSKTGNGYTF
TRBV4-1	.	TRBJ2-7	TRBD1	TGCGCCAGCAGCGCGCCAACAGGGGACTCCTACGAGCAGTACTTC	CASSAPTGDSYEQYF
TRBV7-2	.	TRBJ2-3	TRBD2	TGTGCCAGCAGCTTCGCGGCGGGGGGCACTTCAGATACGCAGTATTTT	CASSFAAGGTSDTQYF
TRBV6-4	.	TRBJ2-1	TRBD1	TGTGCCAGCAAAATAGGGGACAGCTCCAATGAGCAGTTCTTC	CASKIGDSSNEQFF
TRBV6-2/TRBV6-3	.	TRBJ2-1	.	TGTGCCAGCAGTTCTTCATCGGTTGTGGGTGAGCAGTTCTTC	CASSSSSVVGEQFF
TRBV19	.	TRBJ2-7	.	TGTGCCAGTAGTATGGACACGACCTACGAGCAGTACTTC	CASSMDTTYEQYF
TRBV6-6	.	TRBJ2-7	.	TGTGCCAGCAGTCCCTTATCCCCCTTAGGACCGGAACAAGAGCAGTACTTC	CASSPLSPLGPEQEQYF
TRBV5-1	.	TRBJ1-1	.	TGCGCCAGCAGCTTGGAACAGGGGAACACTGAAGCTTTCTTT	CASSLEQGNTEAFF
TRBV5-6	.	TRBJ1-2	TRBD1	TGTGCCAGCAGCGCAGGGACAGGCTACGGCTACACCTTC	CASSAGTGYGYTF
TRBV27	.	TRBJ2-3	TRBD2	TGTGCCAGCAGGTTAGCGGGGGGTCGTGACACAGATACGCAGTATTTT	CASRLAGGRDTDTQYF
TRBV27	.	TRBJ1-1	.	TGTGCCAGCAGTTCAGGGTGGGGGAAAGCTTTCTTT	CASSSGWGKAFF
TRBV14	.	TRBJ2-6	.	TGTGCCAGCAGCCAAGCGGGGGCCGGCTCTGGGGCCAACGTCCTGACTTTC	CASSQAGAGSGANVLTF
TRBV18	.	TRBJ1-5	.	TGTGCCAGCTCACTGGACCATAATCAGCCCCAGCATTTT	CASSLDHNQPQHF
TRBV7-9	few	TRBJ1-3	.	TGTGCCAGCAGCCGCCTTAACACCATATATTTT	CASSRLNTIYF
TRBV30	.	TRBJ2-1	.	TGTGCCTGGAATCTGCGTCGAGGTGAGCAGTTCTTC	CAWNLRRGEQFF
TRBV12-5	.	TRBJ1-1	.	TGTGCTAGTGGTTTGAGACACACTGAAGCTTTCTTT	CASGLRHTEAFF
TRBV29-1	.	TRBJ1-4	TRBD1	TGCAGCGTTGGGGACAGGGGGTATGAAAAACTGTTTTTT	CSVGDRGYEKLFF
TRBV9	.	TRBJ1-5	.	TGTGCCAGCAGCGCCCAGGGAGAAAATCAGCCCCAGCATTTT	CASSAQGENQPQHF
TRBV11-2	once	TRBJ1-1	.	TGTGCCAGCAGCACCGACAGGAACACTGAAGCTTTCTTT	CASSTDRNTEAFF
TRBV28	.	TRBJ2-1	TRBD2	TGTGCCAGCAGTTTAAGTAGCGGGGGGCCCAATGAGCAGTTCTTC	CASSLSSGGPNEQFF
TRBV6-2/TRBV6-3	few	TRBJ2-1	TRBD2	TGTGCCAGCAGTCAAGGGTACACCGGGACTAAAGATGAGCAGTTCTTC	CASSQGYTGTKDEQFF
TRBV12-5	.	TRBJ2-3	TRBD2	TGTGCTAGTGGTTTGGTACTCGGGGGGGCCGTCCATACGCAGTATTTT	CASGLVLGGAVHTQYF
TRBV29-1	.	TRBJ2-5	.	TGCAACCCCCCGTCCAGGCCTCGGGAGACCCAGTACTTC	CNPPSRPRETQYF
TRBV7-2	.	TRBJ1-1	.	TGTGCCAGCAGCTTAGCGGGAGGGCCGTACACTGAAGCTTTCTTT	CASSLAGGPYTEAFF
TRBV18	once	TRBJ1-2	.	TGTGCCAGCTCACCACCGGCTGAGGGGGGCAGCGCTAACTATGGCTACACCTTC	CASSPPAEGGSANYGYTF
TRBV7-9	few	TRBJ2-7	TRBD2	TGTGCCAGCAGCCCCCGCTGGACTAGCTTAACCTACGAGCAGTACTTC	CASSPRWTSLTYEQYF
TRBV19	.	TRBJ1-1	.	TGTGCCAGTAGTAGAAGGGAGAACACTGAAGCTTTCTTT	CASSRRENTEAFF
TRBV27	.	TRBJ1-2	.	TGTGCCAGCAGTTTAGATCGCCTCTATGGCTACACCTTC	CASSLDRLYGYTF
TRBV5-1	once	TRBJ2-5	.	TGCGCCAGCAGCTTGGGAGGGGAAGAGACCCAGTACTTC	CASSLGGEETQYF
TRBV18	.	TRBJ1-4	TRBD1	TGTGCCAGCTCAACAGGGGGCCGTCATGAAAAACTGTTTTTT	CASSTGGRHEKLFF